These T cell receptor beta chains were read from a single sample in a study of technical replicates of blood from a few donors. The table came from immunoSEQ multiplex PCR; TCRdb's copy has only in-frame clones and leaves some out. The sample has tens of thousands of clones, approximately 97% seen once; the top ten hold roughly 0.17%. Sample: T cells isolated from PBMCs. Receptors originate from a human donor in good health. CDR3s include the opening cysteine and the closing phenylalanine or tryptophan. D genes are given only for firm matches. The size entry is marked missing in some rows and otherwise reads once, few, many or a size class.

v_gene: TRBV6-5; d_gene: TRBD2; abundance: .; len: 15; j_gene: TRBJ2-7; CDR3aa: CASSYLAGGGYEQYF; CDR3nt: TGTGCCAGCAGTTATTTAGCGGGAGGCGGGTACGAGCAGTACTTC
v_gene: TRBV6-5; d_gene: .; abundance: .; len: 13; j_gene: TRBJ1-1; CDR3aa: CASSYSGDGEAFF; CDR3nt: TGTGCCAGCAGTTACAGCGGGGACGGGGAAGCTTTCTTT
v_gene: TRBV5-1; d_gene: TRBD1; abundance: .; len: 16; j_gene: TRBJ2-1; CDR3aa: CASSLPTGSSYNEQFF; CDR3nt: TGCGCCAGCAGCTTGCCGACAGGGTCATCCTACAATGAGCAGTTCTTC
v_gene: TRBV28; d_gene: TRBD1; abundance: .; len: 14; j_gene: TRBJ2-4; CDR3aa: CASSYRGAKNIQYF; CDR3nt: TGTGCCAGCAGTTACAGGGGAGCCAAAAACATTCAGTACTTC
v_gene: TRBV6-5; d_gene: .; abundance: .; len: 13; j_gene: TRBJ1-5; CDR3aa: CASSPGNNQPQHF; CDR3nt: TGTGCCAGCAGTCCAGGGAACAATCAGCCCCAGCATTTT
v_gene: TRBV12-5; d_gene: TRBD2; abundance: .; len: 20; j_gene: TRBJ2-1; CDR3aa: CASGLVLSGTSGRIYNEQFF; CDR3nt: TGTGCTAGTGGTTTGGTACTTTCGGGGACTAGCGGGAGGATCTACAATGAGCAGTTCTTC
v_gene: TRBV5-1; d_gene: TRBD2; abundance: .; len: 20; j_gene: TRBJ2-7; CDR3aa: CASSLAGILNFSGRADEQYF; CDR3nt: TGCGCCAGCAGCTTGGCCGGGATATTAAATTTTAGCGGGAGGGCCGACGAGCAGTACTTC
v_gene: TRBV9; d_gene: .; abundance: .; len: 15; j_gene: TRBJ1-6; CDR3aa: CASSVDSLPNSPLHF; CDR3nt: TGTGCCAGCAGCGTAGACAGCCTCCCTAATTCACCCCTCCACTTT
v_gene: TRBV5-1; d_gene: TRBD1; abundance: .; len: 15; j_gene: TRBJ2-1; CDR3aa: CASNKGQGAYNEQFF; CDR3nt: TGCGCCAGCAACAAAGGACAGGGGGCGTACAATGAGCAGTTCTTC
v_gene: TRBV14; d_gene: .; abundance: .; len: 14; j_gene: TRBJ2-1; CDR3aa: CASSPRQEYNEQFF; CDR3nt: TGTGCCAGCAGCCCCCGACAGGAATACAATGAGCAGTTCTTC
v_gene: TRBV29-1; d_gene: TRBD2; abundance: once; len: 15; j_gene: TRBJ2-1; CDR3aa: CSVKDPGGPYNEQFF; CDR3nt: TGCAGCGTGAAGGACCCGGGAGGGCCATACAATGAGCAGTTCTTC
v_gene: TRBV29-1; d_gene: .; abundance: .; len: 11; j_gene: TRBJ2-2; CDR3aa: CSVEEGGELFF; CDR3nt: TGCAGCGTTGAGGAGGGCGGGGAGCTGTTTTTT
v_gene: TRBV29-1; d_gene: .; abundance: .; len: 13; j_gene: TRBJ1-1; CDR3aa: CSVEQGLTVEAFF; CDR3nt: TGCAGCGTGGAACAGGGTCTAACCGTCGAAGCTTTCTTT
v_gene: TRBV5-8; d_gene: TRBD2; abundance: .; len: 13; j_gene: TRBJ2-7; CDR3aa: CASSSWGGDEQYF; CDR3nt: TGTGCCAGCAGCTCCTGGGGAGGGGACGAGCAGTACTTC
v_gene: TRBV6-5; d_gene: .; abundance: once; len: 15; j_gene: TRBJ1-3; CDR3aa: CASSYMGAPGNTIYF; CDR3nt: TGTGCCAGCAGTTACATGGGGGCCCCTGGAAACACCATATATTTT
v_gene: TRBV9; d_gene: TRBD2; abundance: once; len: 15; j_gene: TRBJ2-5; CDR3aa: CASSVGLAGRETQYF; CDR3nt: TGTGCCAGCAGCGTAGGGCTAGCGGGGAGGGAGACCCAGTACTTC
v_gene: TRBV7-2; d_gene: .; abundance: .; len: 14; j_gene: TRBJ1-3; CDR3aa: CASSFAGNGNTIYF; CDR3nt: TGTGCCAGCAGCTTCGCGGGAAATGGAAACACCATATATTTT
v_gene: TRBV28; d_gene: .; abundance: .; len: 15; j_gene: TRBJ1-2; CDR3aa: CASSLRSWGEDGYTF; CDR3nt: TGTGCCAGCAGTTTACGAAGTTGGGGGGAGGATGGCTACACCTTC
v_gene: TRBV15; d_gene: .; abundance: .; len: 15; j_gene: TRBJ1-2; CDR3aa: CATSRGGEGNYGYTF; CDR3nt: TGTGCCACCAGCAGAGGTGGGGAGGGTAACTATGGCTACACCTTC